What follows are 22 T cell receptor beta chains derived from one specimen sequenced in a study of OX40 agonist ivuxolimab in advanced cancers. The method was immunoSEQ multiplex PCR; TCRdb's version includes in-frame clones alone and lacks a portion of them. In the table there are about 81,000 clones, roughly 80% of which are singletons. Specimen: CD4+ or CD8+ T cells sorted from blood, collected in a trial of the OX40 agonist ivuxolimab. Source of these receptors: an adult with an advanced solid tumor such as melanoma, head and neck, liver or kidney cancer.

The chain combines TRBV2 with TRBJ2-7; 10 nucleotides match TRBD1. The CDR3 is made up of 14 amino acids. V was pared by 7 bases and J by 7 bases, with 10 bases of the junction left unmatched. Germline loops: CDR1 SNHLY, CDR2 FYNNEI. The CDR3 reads CASNSRDRGGEQYF. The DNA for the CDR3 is TGTGCCAGCAACTCCCGGGACAGGGGAGGGGAGCAGTACTTC.

CDR3 sequence (DNA): TGTGCCAGCAGCTCCCCTGGGACAGGGCAGGAGACCCAGTACTTC. Translating it yields CASSSPGTGQETQYF. The rearrangement joins TRBV11-2 to TRBJ2-5; TRBD1 agrees at 9 bases. Germline CDR1 reads SGHAT; CDR2 reads FQNNGV. The CDR3 loop spans 15 amino acids. The V and J ends lost 4 bases and 5 bases, in that order; junction bases with no gene match: 8.

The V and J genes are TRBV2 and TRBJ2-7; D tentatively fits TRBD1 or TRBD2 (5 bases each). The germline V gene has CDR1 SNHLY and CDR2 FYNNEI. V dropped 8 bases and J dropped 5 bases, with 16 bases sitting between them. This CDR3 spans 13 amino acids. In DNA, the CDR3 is TGTGCCAGCTCTCCAGGGCTCGGGGACGAGCAGTACTTC. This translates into CASSPGLGDEQYF.

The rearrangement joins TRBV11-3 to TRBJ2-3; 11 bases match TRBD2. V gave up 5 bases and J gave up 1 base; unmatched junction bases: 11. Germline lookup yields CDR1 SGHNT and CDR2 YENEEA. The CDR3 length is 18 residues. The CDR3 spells CASSLGTSGVQGTDTQYF. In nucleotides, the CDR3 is TGTGCCAGCAGCCTAGGGACTAGCGGAGTACAAGGCACAGATACGCAGTATTTT.

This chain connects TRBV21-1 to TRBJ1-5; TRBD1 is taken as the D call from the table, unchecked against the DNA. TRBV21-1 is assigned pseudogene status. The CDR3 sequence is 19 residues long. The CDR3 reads CASSKDFGCFRTVYGPQHF. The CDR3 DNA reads TGTGCCAGCAGCAAAGATTTTGGGTGTTTTCGGACAGTTTATGGGCCCCAGCATTTT.

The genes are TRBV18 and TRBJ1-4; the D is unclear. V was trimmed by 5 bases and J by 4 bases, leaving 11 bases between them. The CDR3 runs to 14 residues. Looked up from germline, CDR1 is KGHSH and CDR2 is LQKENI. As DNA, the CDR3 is TGTGCCAGCTCATCCCCGACTGATAATGAAAAACTGTTTTTT. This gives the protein CASSSPTDNEKLFF.

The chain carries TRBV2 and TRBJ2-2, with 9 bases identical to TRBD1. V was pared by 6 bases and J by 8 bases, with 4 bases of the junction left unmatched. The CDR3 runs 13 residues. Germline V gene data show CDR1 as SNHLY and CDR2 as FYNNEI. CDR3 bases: TGTGCCAGCAGGGGGGACAGGGTTGGGGAGCTGTTTTTT. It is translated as CASRGDRVGELFF.

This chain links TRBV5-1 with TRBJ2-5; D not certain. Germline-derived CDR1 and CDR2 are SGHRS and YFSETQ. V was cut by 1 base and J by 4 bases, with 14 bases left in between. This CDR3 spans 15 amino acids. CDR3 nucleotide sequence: TGCGCCAGCAGCTTGTCACAAACTCAAACAGAGACCCAGTACTTC. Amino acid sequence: CASSLSQTQTETQYF. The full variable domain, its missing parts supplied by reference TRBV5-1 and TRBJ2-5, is KAGVTQTPRYLIKTRGQQVTLSCSPISGHRSVSWYQQTPGQGLQFLFEYFSETQRNKGNFPGRFSGRQFSNSRSEMNVSTLELGDSALYLCASSLSQTQTETQYFGPGTRLLVL.

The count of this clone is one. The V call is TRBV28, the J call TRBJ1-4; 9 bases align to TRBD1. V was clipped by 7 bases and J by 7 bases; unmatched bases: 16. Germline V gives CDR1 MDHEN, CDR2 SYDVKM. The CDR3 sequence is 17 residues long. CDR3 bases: TGTGCCAGCACCCTGGGACAGGGCGTAAAATCTGGTGAAAAACTGTTTTTT. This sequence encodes CASTLGQGVKSGEKLFF.

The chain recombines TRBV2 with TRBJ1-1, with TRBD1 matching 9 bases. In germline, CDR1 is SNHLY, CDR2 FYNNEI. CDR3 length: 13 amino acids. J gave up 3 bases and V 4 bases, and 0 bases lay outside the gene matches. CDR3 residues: CASSGQGDTEAFF. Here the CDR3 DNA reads TGTGCCAGCAGTGGACAGGGGGACACTGAAGCTTTCTTT.

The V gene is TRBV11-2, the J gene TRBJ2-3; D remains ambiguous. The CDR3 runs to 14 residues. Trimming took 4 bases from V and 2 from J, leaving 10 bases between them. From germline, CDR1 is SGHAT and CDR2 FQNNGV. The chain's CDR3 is CASSWRPNTDTQYF. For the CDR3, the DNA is TGTGCCAGCAGCTGGCGGCCTAACACAGATACGCAGTATTTT.

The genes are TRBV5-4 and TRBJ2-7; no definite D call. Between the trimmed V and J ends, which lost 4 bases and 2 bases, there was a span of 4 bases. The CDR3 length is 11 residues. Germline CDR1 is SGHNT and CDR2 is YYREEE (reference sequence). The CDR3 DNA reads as TGTGCCAGCAGCACCGCCTACGAGCAGTACGTC. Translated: CASSTAYEQYV.

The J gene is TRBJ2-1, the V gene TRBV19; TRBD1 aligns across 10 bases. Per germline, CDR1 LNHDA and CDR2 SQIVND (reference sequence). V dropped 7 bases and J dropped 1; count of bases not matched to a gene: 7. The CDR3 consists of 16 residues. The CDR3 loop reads CASTPGQGISYNEQFF. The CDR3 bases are TGTGCCAGTACCCCGGGACAGGGGATATCCTACAATGAGCAGTTCTTC. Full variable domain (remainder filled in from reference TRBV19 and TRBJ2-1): DGGITQSPKYLFRKEGQNVTLSCEQNLNHDAMYWYRQDPGQGLRLIYYSQIVNDFQKGDIAEGYSVSREKKESFPLTVTSAQKNPTAFYLCASTPGQGISYNEQFFGPGTRLTVL.

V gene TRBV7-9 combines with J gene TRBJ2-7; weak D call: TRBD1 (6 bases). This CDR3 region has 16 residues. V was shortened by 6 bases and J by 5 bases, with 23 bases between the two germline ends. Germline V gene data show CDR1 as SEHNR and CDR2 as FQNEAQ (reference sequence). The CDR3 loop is CASRIVNYWTADEQYF. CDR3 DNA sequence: TGTGCCAGCAGAATAGTGAACTATTGGACAGCCGACGAGCAGTACTTC.

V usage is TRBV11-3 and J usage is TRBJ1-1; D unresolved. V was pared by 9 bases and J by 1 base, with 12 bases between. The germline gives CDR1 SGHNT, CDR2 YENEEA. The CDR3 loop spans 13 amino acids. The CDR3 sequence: CASKPTGNTEAFF. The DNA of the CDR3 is TGTGCCAGTAAACCGACGGGGAACACTGAAGCTTTCTTT.

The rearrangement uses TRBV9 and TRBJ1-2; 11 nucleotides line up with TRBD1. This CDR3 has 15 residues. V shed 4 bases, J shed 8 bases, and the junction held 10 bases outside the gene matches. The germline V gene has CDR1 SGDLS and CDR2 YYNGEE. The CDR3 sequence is CASSFTGTGGSGYTF. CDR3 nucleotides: TGTGCCAGCAGCTTCACCGGGACAGGGGGTAGCGGCTACACCTTC.

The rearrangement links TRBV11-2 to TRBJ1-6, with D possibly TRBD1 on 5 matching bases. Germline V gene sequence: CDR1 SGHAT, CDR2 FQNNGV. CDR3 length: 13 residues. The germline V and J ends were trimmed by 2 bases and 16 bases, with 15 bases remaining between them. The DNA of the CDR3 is TGTGCCAGCAGCTTAATCCAGGGAGGGACTCTCCACTTT. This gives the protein CASSLIQGGTLHF. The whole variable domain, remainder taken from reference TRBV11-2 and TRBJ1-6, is EAGVAQSPRYKIIEKRQSVAFWCNPISGHATLYWYQQILGQGPKLLIQFQNNGVVDDSQLPKDRFSAERLKGVDSTLKIQPAKLEDSAVYLCASSLIQGGTLHFGNGTRLTVT.

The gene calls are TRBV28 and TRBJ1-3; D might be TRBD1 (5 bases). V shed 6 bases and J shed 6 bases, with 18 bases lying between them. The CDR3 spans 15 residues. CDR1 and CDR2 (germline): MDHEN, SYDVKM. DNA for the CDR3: TGTGCCAGCAGCTATCCGGGACGGGAAATAAACACCATATATTTT. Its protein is CASSYPGREINTIYF.

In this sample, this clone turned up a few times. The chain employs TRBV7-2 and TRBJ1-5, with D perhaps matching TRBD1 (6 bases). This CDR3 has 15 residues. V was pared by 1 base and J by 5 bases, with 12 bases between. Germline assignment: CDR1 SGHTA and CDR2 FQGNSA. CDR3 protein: CASSLGAGGYQPQHF. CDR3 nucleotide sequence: TGTGCCAGCAGCTTAGGGGCCGGGGGCTATCAGCCCCAGCATTTT.

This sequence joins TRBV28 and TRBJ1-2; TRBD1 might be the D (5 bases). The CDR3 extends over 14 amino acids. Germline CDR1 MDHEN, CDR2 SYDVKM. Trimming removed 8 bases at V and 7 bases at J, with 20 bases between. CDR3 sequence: CASWDGLRRSGYTF. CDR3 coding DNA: TGTGCCAGCTGGGACGGCCTGCGGCGTAGTGGCTACACCTTC.

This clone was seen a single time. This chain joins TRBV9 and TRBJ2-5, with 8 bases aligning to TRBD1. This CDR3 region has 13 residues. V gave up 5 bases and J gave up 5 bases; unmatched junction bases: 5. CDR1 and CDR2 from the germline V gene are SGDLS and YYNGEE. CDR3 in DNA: TGTGCCAGCAGTGGGACAGGCGGCGAGACCCAGTACTTC. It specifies CASSGTGGETQYF.

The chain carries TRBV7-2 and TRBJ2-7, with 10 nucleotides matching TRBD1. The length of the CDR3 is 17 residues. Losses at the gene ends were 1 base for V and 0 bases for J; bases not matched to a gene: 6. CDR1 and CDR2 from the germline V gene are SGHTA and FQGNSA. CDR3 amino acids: CASSLGRTGGFSYEQYF. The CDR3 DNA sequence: TGTGCCAGCAGCTTAGGCCGGACAGGGGGTTTCTCCTACGAGCAGTACTTC.